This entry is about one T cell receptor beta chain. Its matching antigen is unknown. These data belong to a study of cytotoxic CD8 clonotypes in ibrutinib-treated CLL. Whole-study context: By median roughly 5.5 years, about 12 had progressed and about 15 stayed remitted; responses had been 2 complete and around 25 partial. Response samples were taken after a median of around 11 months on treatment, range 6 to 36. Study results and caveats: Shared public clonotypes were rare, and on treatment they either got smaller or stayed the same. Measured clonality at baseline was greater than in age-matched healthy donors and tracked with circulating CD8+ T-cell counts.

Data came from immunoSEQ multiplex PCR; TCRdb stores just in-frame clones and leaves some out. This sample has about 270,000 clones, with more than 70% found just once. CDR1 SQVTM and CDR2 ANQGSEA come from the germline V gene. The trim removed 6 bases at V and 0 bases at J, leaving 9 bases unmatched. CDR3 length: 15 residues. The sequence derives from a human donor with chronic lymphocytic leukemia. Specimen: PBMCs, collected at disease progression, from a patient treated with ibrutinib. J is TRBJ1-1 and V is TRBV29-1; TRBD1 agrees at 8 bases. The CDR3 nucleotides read TGCAGCGTCAACAAACAGGGGGGGTTGAACACTGAAGCTTTCTTT. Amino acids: CSVNKQGGLNTEAFF.